The T cell receptor beta chain described here comes from a study of persistence of HIV-infected CD4 T cells. The stimulus was lysate of CMV-infected fibroblasts, around 11 ug/mL. CD40L-negative CD69-negative CD45RO-high memory CD4+ T cells were sorted as populations depleted of antigen-responding cells. Points on this clone: The target antigen is unknown.

The libraries were made with immunoSEQ version 4 in survey mode. Produced via immunoSEQ multiplex PCR; TCRdb's table is partial and in-frame only. The sample shows 30,000 to 45,000 clones, roughly 80% of them seen only once. The V gene lost 7 bases and the J gene lost 7 bases, with 20 bases spanning the gap. This CDR3 region has 15 residues. Germline V lookup: CDR1 SNHLY, CDR2 FYNNEI. Study outcomes and limitations: Within sorted populations, more oligoclonal TCRs accompanied more oligoclonal proviruses. CMV- and Gag-responding cells had lower TCRbeta richness than CD3/CD28-responding cells.

The rearrangement uses TRBV2 and TRBJ1-5; D remains ambiguous. The sequence was obtained from an adult man with HIV who was CMV-seropositive. The sequencing used CD4+ T cells sorted from PBMCs after roughly 18-hour stimulation, collected from a patient who received antiretroviral therapy. The CDR3 reads CASKIDGRGSQPQHF. CDR3 DNA: TGTGCCAGCAAAATAGACGGCAGAGGAAGCCAGCCCCAGCATTTT.